This record covers a single TCR beta chain. After removal of 3 bases from V and 5 bases from J, the junction contained 1 base not matched to a gene. This CDR3 is built from 15 residues. Germline V gene lookup returns CDR1 MNHNS and CDR2 SASEGT. The source of the sample is a study of T cell changes during pregnancy in multiple sclerosis. Libraries were prepared by immunoSEQ multiplex PCR; TCRdb keeps only in-frame clonotypes and omits some of them. Here the sample spans 55,000 to 85,000 clones, 80% to 95% being singletons. The source is a female donor with multiple sclerosis, enrolled in a pregnancy study. The chain combines TRBV6-1 with TRBJ2-1; 13 nucleotides align to TRBD2. Sequenced material: CD4+ T cells from peripheral blood mononuclear cells, taken after pregnancy. CDR3 coding DNA: TGTGCCAGCAGTGATGGACTAGCGGGAGACAATGAGCAGTTCTTC. As protein: CASSDGLAGDNEQFF.